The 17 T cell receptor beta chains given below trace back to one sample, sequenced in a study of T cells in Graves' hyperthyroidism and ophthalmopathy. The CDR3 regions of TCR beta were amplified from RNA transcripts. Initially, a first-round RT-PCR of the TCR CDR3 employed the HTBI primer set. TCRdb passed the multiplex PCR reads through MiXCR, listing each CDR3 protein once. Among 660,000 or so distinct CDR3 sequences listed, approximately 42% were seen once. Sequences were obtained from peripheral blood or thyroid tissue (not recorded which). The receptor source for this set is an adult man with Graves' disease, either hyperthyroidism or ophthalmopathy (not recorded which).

The CDR3 DNA reads TGTGCCAGCAGTACGGGACCCACGGGCTACGAGCAGTACTTC. Encoded protein: CASSTGPTGYEQYF. This chain links TRBV7-9 with TRBJ2-7; D tentatively fits TRBD1 or TRBD2 (5 bases each). CDR1 and CDR2 from the germline V gene are SEHNR and FQNEAQ (reference sequence). The germline V and J ends were trimmed by 6 bases and 3 bases, with 15 bases remaining between them. The CDR3 runs 14 residues.

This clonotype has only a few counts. This CDR3 is CASSLVFAGGTAGELFF. CDR3 sequence (DNA): TGTGCCAGCAGCTTAGTCTTCGCGGGAGGTACTGCCGGGGAGCTGTTTTTT. The chain couples TRBV7-8 to TRBJ2-2; 8 positions agree with TRBD2. There are 17 residues in the CDR3. Germline V gives CDR1 SGHVS, CDR2 FQNEAQ. V gave up 1 base and J gave up 6 bases; unmatched junction bases: 10.

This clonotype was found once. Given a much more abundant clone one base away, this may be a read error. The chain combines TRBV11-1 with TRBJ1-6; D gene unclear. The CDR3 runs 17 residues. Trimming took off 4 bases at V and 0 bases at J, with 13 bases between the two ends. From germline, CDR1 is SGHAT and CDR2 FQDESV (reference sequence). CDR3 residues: CASSSSLGRSYNSPLHF. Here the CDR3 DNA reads TGTGCCAGCAGCTCAAGTCTCGGGCGCTCCTATAATTCACCCCTCCACTTT.

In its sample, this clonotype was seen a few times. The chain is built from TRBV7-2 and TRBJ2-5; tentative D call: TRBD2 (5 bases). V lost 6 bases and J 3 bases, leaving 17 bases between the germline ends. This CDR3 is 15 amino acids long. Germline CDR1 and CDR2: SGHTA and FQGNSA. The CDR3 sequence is CASSSTTGKEETQYF. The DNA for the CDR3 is TGTGCCAGCAGTTCCACTACCGGGAAAGAAGAGACCCAGTACTTC.

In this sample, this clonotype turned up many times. The CDR3 DNA reads as TGTGCCAGCAGTGTGCGGAACTCCTACGAGCAGTACTTC. Translated, it gives CASSVRNSYEQYF. The chain couples TRBV2 to TRBJ2-7; unclear D gene. With 4 bases removed from V and 0 bases from J, the gap between germline ends came to 7 bases. CDR3 size: 13 residues. Germline loops: CDR1 SNHLY, CDR2 FYNNEI.

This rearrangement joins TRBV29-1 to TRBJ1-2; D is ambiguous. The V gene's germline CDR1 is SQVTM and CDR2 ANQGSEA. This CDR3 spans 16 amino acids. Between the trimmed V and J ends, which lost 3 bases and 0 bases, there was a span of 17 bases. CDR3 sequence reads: CSVEAQNRKPNYGYTF. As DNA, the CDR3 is TGCAGCGTTGAGGCTCAGAACAGAAAGCCTAACTATGGCTACACCTTC.

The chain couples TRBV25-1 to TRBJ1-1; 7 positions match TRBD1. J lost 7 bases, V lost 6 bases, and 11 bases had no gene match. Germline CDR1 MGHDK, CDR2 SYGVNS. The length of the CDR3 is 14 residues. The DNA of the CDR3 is TGTGCCAGCAGCCAAGAGGGAAGGGGGCTTGAAGCTTTCTTT. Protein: CASSQEGRGLEAFF.

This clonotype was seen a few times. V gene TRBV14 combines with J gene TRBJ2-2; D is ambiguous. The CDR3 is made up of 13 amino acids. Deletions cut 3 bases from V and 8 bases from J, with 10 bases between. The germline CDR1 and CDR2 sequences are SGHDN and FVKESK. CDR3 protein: CASSQIRVGELFF. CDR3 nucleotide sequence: TGTGCCAGCAGCCAGATACGTGTGGGGGAGCTGTTTTTT.

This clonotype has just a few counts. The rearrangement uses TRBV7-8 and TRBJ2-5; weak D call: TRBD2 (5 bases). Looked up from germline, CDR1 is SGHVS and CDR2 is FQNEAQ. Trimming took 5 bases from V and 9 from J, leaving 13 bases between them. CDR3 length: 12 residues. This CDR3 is CASSPEGRAQYF. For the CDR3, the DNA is TGTGCCAGCAGCCCTGAGGGAAGGGCCCAGTACTTC.

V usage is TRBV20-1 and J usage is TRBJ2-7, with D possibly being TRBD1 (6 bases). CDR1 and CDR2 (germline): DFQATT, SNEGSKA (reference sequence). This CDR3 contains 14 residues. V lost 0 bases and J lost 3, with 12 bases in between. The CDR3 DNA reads TGCAGTGCTAGAGACCGGACAGATATCTACGAGCAGTACTTC. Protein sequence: CSARDRTDIYEQYF.

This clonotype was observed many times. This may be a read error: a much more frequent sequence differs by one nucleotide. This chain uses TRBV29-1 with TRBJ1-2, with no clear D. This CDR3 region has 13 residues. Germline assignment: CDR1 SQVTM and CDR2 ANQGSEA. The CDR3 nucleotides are TGCAGCGTTGTGGAGCAGTGGAACTATAGCTACACCTTC. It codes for CSVVEQWNYSYTF. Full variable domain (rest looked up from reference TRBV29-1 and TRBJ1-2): SAVISQKPSRDICQRGTSLTIQCQVDSQVTMMFWYRQQPGQSLTLIATANQGSEATYESGFVIDKFPISRPNLTFSTLTVSNMSPEDSSIYLCSVVEQWNYSYTFGSGTRLTVV.

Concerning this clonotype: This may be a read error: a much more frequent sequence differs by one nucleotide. This CDR3 reads CASSESVFPIHF. The DNA for the CDR3 is TGTGCCAGCAGTGAATCGGTCTTTCCCATCCACTTT. V gene TRBV2 combines with J gene TRBJ1-6; no clear D. The CDR3 sequence is 12 residues long. With 2 bases removed from V and 17 bases from J, the gap between germline ends came to 13 bases. The V gene's germline CDR1 is SNHLY and CDR2 FYNNEI.

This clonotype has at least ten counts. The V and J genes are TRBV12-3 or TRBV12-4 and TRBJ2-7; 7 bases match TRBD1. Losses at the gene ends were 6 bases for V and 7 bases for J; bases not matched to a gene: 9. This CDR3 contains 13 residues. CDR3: CASSTGTAGEQYF. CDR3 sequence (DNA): TGTGCCAGCAGCACCGGGACAGCCGGAGAGCAGTACTTC.

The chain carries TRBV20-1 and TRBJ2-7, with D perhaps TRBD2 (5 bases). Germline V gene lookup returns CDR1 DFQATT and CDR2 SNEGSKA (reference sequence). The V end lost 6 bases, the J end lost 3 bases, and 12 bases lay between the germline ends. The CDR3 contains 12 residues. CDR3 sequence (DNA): TGCAGTGCCTTTGGGGAGTTCTACGAGCAGTACTTC. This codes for CSAFGEFYEQYF.

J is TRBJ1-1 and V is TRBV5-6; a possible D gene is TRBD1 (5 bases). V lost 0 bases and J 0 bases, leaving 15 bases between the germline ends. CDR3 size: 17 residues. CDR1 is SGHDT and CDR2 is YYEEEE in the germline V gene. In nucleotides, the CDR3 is TGTGCCAGCAGCTTGGATAGGGGAGAAACCATGAACACTGAAGCTTTCTTT. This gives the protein CASSLDRGETMNTEAFF. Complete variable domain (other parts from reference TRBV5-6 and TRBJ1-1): DAGVTQSPTHLIKTRGQQVTLRCSPKSGHDTVSWYQQALGQGPQFIFQYYEEEERQRGNFPDRFSGHQFPNYSSELNVNALLLGDSALYLCASSLDRGETMNTEAFFGQGTRLTVV.

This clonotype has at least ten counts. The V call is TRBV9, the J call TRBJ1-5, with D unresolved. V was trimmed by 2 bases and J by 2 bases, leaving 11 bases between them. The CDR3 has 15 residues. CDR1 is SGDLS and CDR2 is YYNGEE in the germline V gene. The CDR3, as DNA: TGTGCCAGCAGCGTGGACGGGCTGGGCAATCAGCCCCAGCATTTT. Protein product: CASSVDGLGNQPQHF. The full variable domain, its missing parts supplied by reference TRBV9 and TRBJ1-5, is DSGVTQTPKHLITATGQRVTLRCSPRSGDLSVYWYQQSLDQGLQFLIQYYNGEERAKGNILERFSAQQFPDLHSELNLSSLELGDSALYFCASSVDGLGNQPQHFGDGTRLSIL.

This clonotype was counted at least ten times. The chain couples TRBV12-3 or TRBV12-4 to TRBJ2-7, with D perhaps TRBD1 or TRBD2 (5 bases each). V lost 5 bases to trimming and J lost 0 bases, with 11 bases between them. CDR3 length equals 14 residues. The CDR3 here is CASSRDRYSYEQYF. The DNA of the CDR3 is TGTGCCAGCAGTCGGGACCGATACTCCTACGAGCAGTACTTC.